This is a list of T cell receptor beta chains from one sample in a study of Tregs in tolerant kidney transplant recipients. Assay: immunoSEQ multiplex PCR; the TCRdb copy retains only in-frame clones and omits some. The sample lists 200,000 to 300,000 clones, around 81% occurring once. Input material: CD4+ T cells from blood. These receptors were taken from a human donor in good health. Each CDR3 is given with its conserved first and last residue. Fields, in order: V gene, clone size, J gene, D gene, CDR3 protein, CDR3 DNA. D genes are given only for firm matches. Size is omitted from some rows. Given values are once, few, many or a class for expanded clones.

V: TRBV4-1; size: once; J: TRBJ1-3; D: TRBD1; CDR3: CASSPDRGFERVRSGNTIYF; DNA: TGCGCCAGCAGTCCGGACAGGGGTTTTGAGAGGGTGAGGTCTGGAAACACCATATATTTT
V: TRBV6-1; size: once; J: TRBJ2-1; D: -; CDR3: CASSEAGRSYNEQFF; DNA: TGTGCCAGCAGTGAAGCTGGAAGGTCCTACAATGAGCAGTTCTTC
V: TRBV6-5; size: -; J: TRBJ1-2; D: -; CDR3: CASSRDPGQLYGYTF; DNA: TGTGCCAGCAGTCGGGACCCCGGACAGCTTTATGGCTACACCTTC
V: TRBV19; size: -; J: TRBJ1-3; D: -; CDR3: CASSLDRFSGNTIYF; DNA: TGTGCCAGTAGCCTTGACAGGTTCTCTGGAAACACCATATATTTT
V: TRBV6-6; size: -; J: TRBJ2-3; D: -; CDR3: CASSQDSPSTDTQYF; DNA: TGTGCCAGCAGCCAGGACAGCCCTAGCACAGATACGCAGTATTTT
V: TRBV6-6; size: -; J: TRBJ1-4; D: -; CDR3: CASSPPGREDEKLFF; DNA: TGTGCCAGCAGCCCCCCGGGACGGGAGGATGAAAAACTGTTTTTT
V: TRBV7-7; size: -; J: TRBJ2-1; D: TRBD2; CDR3: CASSLDLLAGGNEQFF; DNA: TGTGCCAGCAGCTTAGATCTCCTAGCGGGCGGAAATGAGCAGTTCTTC
V: TRBV6-5; size: -; J: TRBJ2-4; D: TRBD1; CDR3: CASSSLQGLAKNIQYF; DNA: TGTGCCAGCAGTTCGTTACAGGGGTTAGCCAAAAACATTCAGTACTTC
V: TRBV15; size: -; J: TRBJ2-7; D: TRBD1; CDR3: CATSTGTGIEQYF; DNA: TGTGCCACCAGTACCGGGACAGGGATCGAGCAGTACTTC
V: TRBV30; size: -; J: TRBJ2-5; D: -; CDR3: CAWSVGTQETQYF; DNA: TGTGCCTGGAGTGTAGGGACTCAAGAGACCCAGTACTTC
V: TRBV4-2; size: -; J: TRBJ2-3; D: -; CDR3: CASSHAEGDTQYF; DNA: TGTGCCAGCAGCCACGCCGAGGGAGATACGCAGTATTTT
V: TRBV5-1; size: -; J: TRBJ1-1; D: -; CDR3: CASSLTWNTEAFF; DNA: TGCGCCAGCAGCTTGACGTGGAACACTGAAGCTTTCTTT
V: TRBV11-3; size: -; J: TRBJ2-7; D: -; CDR3: CASSATLRGAQYF; DNA: TGTGCCAGCAGCGCCACCCTCAGGGGAGCGCAGTACTTC
V: TRBV11-2; size: -; J: TRBJ2-5; D: TRBD2; CDR3: CASRKLAGDQETQYF; DNA: TGTGCCAGCAGGAAACTAGCGGGGGACCAAGAGACCCAGTACTTC
V: TRBV7-8; size: -; J: TRBJ2-5; D: -; CDR3: CASSWARVLKETQYF; DNA: TGTGCCAGCAGCTGGGCTAGAGTATTAAAAGAGACCCAGTACTTC
V: TRBV4-1; size: -; J: TRBJ1-1; D: TRBD1; CDR3: CASSPAANRGGYTEAFF; DNA: TGCGCCAGCAGCCCAGCGGCCAACAGGGGTGGTTATACTGAAGCTTTCTTT
V: TRBV29-1; size: -; J: TRBJ2-3; D: TRBD1; CDR3: CSVFKTGEADTQYF; DNA: TGCAGCGTTTTTAAGACAGGGGAGGCAGATACGCAGTATTTT
V: TRBV19; size: -; J: TRBJ2-5; D: -; CDR3: CASRLGGTETQYF; DNA: TGTGCCAGTAGACTGGGGGGCACGGAGACCCAGTACTTC
V: TRBV2; size: -; J: TRBJ1-2; D: TRBD1; CDR3: CASSLTGGANGYTF; DNA: TGTGCCAGCAGTCTTACAGGGGGCGCAAATGGCTACACCTTC
V: TRBV27; size: -; J: TRBJ2-2; D: TRBD2; CDR3: CASSLVGLAGSGTGELFF; DNA: TGTGCCAGCAGTTTAGTGGGACTAGCGGGGTCGGGCACCGGGGAGCTGTTTTTT
V: TRBV29-1; size: -; J: TRBJ1-1; D: TRBD1; CDR3: CSVRTGSNMNTEAFF; DNA: TGCAGCGTACGGACAGGTTCGAATATGAACACTGAAGCTTTCTTT
V: TRBV27; size: -; J: TRBJ1-2; D: -; CDR3: CASSYQDRPGNYTF; DNA: TGTGCCAGCAGTTACCAAGACAGGCCAGGGAACTACACCTTC
V: TRBV5-1; size: -; J: TRBJ1-3; D: -; CDR3: CASSLGGNTIYF; DNA: TGCGCCAGCAGCTTGGGCGGAAACACCATATATTTT
V: TRBV5-1; size: -; J: TRBJ2-5; D: -; CDR3: CASSLDPTGTQYF; DNA: TGCGCCAGCAGCTTGGACCCCACGGGGACCCAGTACTTC
V: TRBV18; size: -; J: TRBJ1-5; D: TRBD1; CDR3: CASSPIAATGGNQPQHF; DNA: TGTGCCAGCTCACCAATAGCCGCGACAGGGGGCAATCAGCCCCAGCATTTT
V: TRBV7-8; size: -; J: TRBJ1-5; D: -; CDR3: CASSLGKGNQPQHF; DNA: TGTGCCAGCAGCTTAGGAAAAGGCAATCAGCCCCAGCATTTT
V: TRBV18; size: -; J: TRBJ2-7; D: TRBD2; CDR3: CASSPPGSRMVAGGQGAYEQYF; DNA: TGTGCCAGCTCACCACCGGGATCAAGAATGGTAGCGGGAGGTCAAGGGGCCTACGAGCAGTACTTC
V: TRBV4-2; size: -; J: TRBJ1-5; D: -; CDR3: CASSQRFQDNQPQHF; DNA: TGTGCCAGCAGCCAAAGATTCCAGGACAATCAGCCCCAGCATTTT
V: TRBV5-1; size: -; J: TRBJ2-1; D: TRBD1; CDR3: CASSFGTGGPYNEQFF; DNA: TGCGCCAGCAGCTTCGGGACAGGGGGGCCTTACAATGAGCAGTTCTTC
V: TRBV6-5; size: -; J: TRBJ2-1; D: -; CDR3: CASSYALSSYNEQFF; DNA: TGTGCCAGCAGTTACGCCCTGAGCTCCTACAATGAGCAGTTCTTC
V: TRBV6-1; size: -; J: TRBJ1-6; D: -; CDR3: CASSEALTGWDSPLHF; DNA: TGTGCCAGCAGTGAAGCCTTAACAGGGTGGGATTCACCCCTCCACTTT
V: TRBV4-2; size: -; J: TRBJ2-3; D: -; CDR3: CASSQDGGQSTDTQYF; DNA: TGTGCCAGCAGCCAAGATGGTGGGCAGAGCACAGATACGCAGTATTTT
V: TRBV5-1; size: -; J: TRBJ2-5; D: -; CDR3: CASSSRTDQETQYF; DNA: TGCGCCAGCAGCTCCAGGACAGACCAAGAGACCCAGTACTTC